This T cell receptor (beta chain) was observed in a study of CD8+ T cells in alopecia areata. Study outcomes and limitations: Compared with normal scalp, lesional scalp had higher clonality and more expanded CD8+ clones.

Points on this clone: Its target is unknown.

This CDR3 contains 15 residues. CDR1 SGHDT and CDR2 YYEEEE come from the germline V gene. V lost 0 bases and J lost 2, with 12 bases in between. Extraction of RNA preceded its reverse transcription into cDNA, which served as the sequencing template. Assay: immunoSEQ multiplex PCR; the TCRdb copy retains only in-frame clones and omits some. The sample lists about 200,000 clones, about 57% seen once, with 1.6% in the top ten. Treatment indicated: oral pan-JAK inhibitor, 5-10 mg twice daily. The sequence derives from a human donor with alopecia areata. The chain links TRBV5-6 to TRBJ2-7; D is perhaps TRBD1 (5 bases). The sample was CD4+ T cells sorted from blood, taken at week 4, from a patient treated with tofacitinib. The CDR3 DNA sequence: TGTGCCAGCAGCTTGGTGGCCGTCAGGGCCTACGAGCAGTACTTC. Encoded protein: CASSLVAVRAYEQYF.